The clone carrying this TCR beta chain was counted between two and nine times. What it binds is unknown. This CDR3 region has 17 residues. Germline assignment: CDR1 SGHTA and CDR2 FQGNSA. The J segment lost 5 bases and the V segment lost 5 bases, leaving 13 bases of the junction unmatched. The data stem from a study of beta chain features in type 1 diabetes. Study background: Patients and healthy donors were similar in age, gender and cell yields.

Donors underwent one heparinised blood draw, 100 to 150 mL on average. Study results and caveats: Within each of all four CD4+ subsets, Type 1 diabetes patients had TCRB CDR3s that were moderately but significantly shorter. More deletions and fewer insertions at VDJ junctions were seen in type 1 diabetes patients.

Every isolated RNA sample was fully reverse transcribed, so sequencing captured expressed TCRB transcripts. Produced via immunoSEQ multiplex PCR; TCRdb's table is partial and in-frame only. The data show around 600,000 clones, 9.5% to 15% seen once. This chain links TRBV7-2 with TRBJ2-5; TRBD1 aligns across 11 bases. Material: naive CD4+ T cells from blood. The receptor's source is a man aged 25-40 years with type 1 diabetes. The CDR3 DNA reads TGTGCCAGCAGCCCTACCTGGGGACAGGGGGTGGCGGAGACCCAGTACTTC. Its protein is CASSPTWGQGVAETQYF.